Listed here are 15 T cell receptor beta chains from one sample, sequenced in a study of vaccination effects on CD4 cells after COVID-19. No antigens are known for them. Following 10 days of culture, CD4+ T cells were isolated. Here immunoSEQ multiplex PCR was the method, and the copy in TCRdb shows in-frame clones only, minus some. This sample yields approximately 37,000 clones, of which approximately 74% are seen a single time; 2.5% to 3.5% belongs to the top ten. The source material was CD4+ T cells from PBMCs cultured without peptide, sampled before COVID-19 vaccination. These receptors came from a human donor who received a COVID-19 vaccine.

This chain joins TRBV19 and TRBJ2-2; 7 nucleotides match TRBD1. V gave up 6 bases and J gave up 0 bases; unmatched junction bases: 7. The CDR3 loop spans 16 amino acids. Germline CDR1 and CDR2: LNHDA and SQIVND (reference sequence). CDR3 loop: CASRATGEPNTGELFF. CDR3 coding DNA: TGTGCCAGTAGAGCAACAGGGGAACCGAACACCGGGGAGCTGTTTTTT.

This chain joins TRBV30 and TRBJ1-3; TRBD1 agrees at 7 bases. This CDR3 is built from 13 residues. Trimming took 4 bases from V and 4 from J; bases not matched to a gene: 4. From germline, CDR1 is GTSNPN and CDR2 SVGIG (reference sequence). The CDR3 loop is CAWTMDRGNTIYF. In DNA form, the CDR3 reads TGTGCCTGGACCATGGACAGGGGAAACACCATATATTTT.

The chain employs TRBV2 and TRBJ2-1, with 7 bases that match TRBD1. CDR3 length: 14 amino acids. Germline CDR1 SNHLY, CDR2 FYNNEI. V lost 7 bases and J lost 8; bases outside the gene matches: 11. CDR3 DNA: TGTGCCAGCAAGGGGGCTGTCCTTGTGGATGAGCAGTTCTTC. This encodes CASKGAVLVDEQFF.

The V call is TRBV7-8, the J call TRBJ1-3; the D gene is possibly TRBD1 (6 bases). The V gene lost 4 bases and the J gene lost 0 bases, with 10 bases spanning the gap. Germline-derived CDR1 and CDR2 are SGHVS and FQNEAQ. The length of the CDR3 is 15 residues. Here the CDR3 reads CASSSGQSSGNTIYF. The DNA of the CDR3 is TGTGCCAGCAGCTCCGGACAGAGCTCTGGAAACACCATATATTTT.

By its share, this clone is medium-sized (0.01 to 0.1%). V gene TRBV24-1 combines with J gene TRBJ1-4; 9 bases match TRBD1. J lost 6 bases, V lost 2 bases, and 6 bases had no gene match. This CDR3 comprises 16 residues. Germline V gene sequence: CDR1 KGHDR, CDR2 SFDVKD. CDR3 DNA sequence: TGTGCCACCAGTGATTCGCCGGGACAGGGAGATGAAAAACTGTTTTTT. It translates to CATSDSPGQGDEKLFF.

The chain uses TRBV15 and TRBJ1-3; D is uncertain. CDR1 is LNHNV, CDR2 YYDKDF, per germline (reference sequence). V was shortened by 0 bases and J by 2 bases, with 8 bases between the two germline ends. This CDR3 contains 15 residues. As DNA, the CDR3 is TGTGCCACCAGCAGAGAAGACCAGCCTGGAAACACCATATATTTT. Amino acid sequence: CATSREDQPGNTIYF.

The gene calls are TRBV5-7 and TRBJ1-5, with 7 nucleotides matching TRBD1. TRBV5-7 belongs to the ORF category, with a function that is uncertain. Losses at the gene ends were 4 bases for V and 7 bases for J; bases not matched to a gene: 11. The CDR3 is 15 residues long. CDR3 nucleotide sequence: TGTGCCAGCAGCACCTCGACAGGGAACAACCAGCCCCAGCATTTT. This gives the protein CASSTSTGNNQPQHF.

This clone has a single count. The chain couples TRBV6-5 to TRBJ1-5; D is ambiguous. Germline CDR1 MNHEY, CDR2 SVGAGI. Trimming took 8 bases from V and 3 from J, leaving 14 bases between them. CDR3 length equals 14 residues. The CDR3 DNA sequence: TGTGCCAGCGCCCGGGCTGGGATCAATCAGCCCCAGCATTTT. Amino acid sequence: CASARAGINQPQHF.

The chain recombines TRBV3-1 (or the pseudogene TRBV3-2) with TRBJ1-4, with D tentatively TRBD1 (5 bases). This CDR3 spans 14 amino acids. V gave up 1 base and J gave up 10 bases, with 13 bases separating them. Germline V gene lookup returns CDR1 LGHDT and CDR2 YNNKEL (reference sequence). Here the CDR3 reads CASSQAGVRGKLFF. The CDR3, as DNA: TGTGCCAGCAGCCAAGCGGGGGTTAGGGGAAAACTGTTTTTT.

The CDR3 loop is CAISEAGNTEAFF. CDR3 bases: TGTGCCATCAGTGAGGCAGGGAACACTGAAGCTTTCTTT. The V call is TRBV10-3, the J call TRBJ1-1; no firm D call. Germline lookup yields CDR1 ENHRY and CDR2 SYGVKD. With 2 bases removed from V and 1 base from J, the gap between germline ends came to 5 bases. The CDR3 sequence is 13 residues long.

V gene TRBV7-9 combines with J gene TRBJ1-3; unclear D gene. Germline CDR1 SEHNR, CDR2 FQNEAQ (reference sequence). V was pared by 2 bases and J by 3 bases, with 8 bases between. The CDR3 runs 14 residues. CDR3 sequence: CASSLPGLGNTIYF. CDR3 in DNA: TGTGCCAGCAGCTTACCCGGGCTTGGAAACACCATATATTTT.

A few counts support this clone. The genes are TRBV5-4 and TRBJ1-1; 7 bases are a match to TRBD1. The CDR3 has 13 amino acids. Germline assignment: CDR1 SGHNT and CDR2 YYREEE (reference sequence). V was clipped by 7 bases and J by 0 bases; unmatched bases: 3. The CDR3 protein is CASGTELNTEAFF. CDR3 DNA: TGTGCCAGCGGGACAGAACTGAACACTGAAGCTTTCTTT. Together with reference TRBV5-4 and TRBJ1-1, the CDR3 gives the full variable domain: ETGVTQSPTHLIKTRGQQVTLRCSSQSGHNTVSWYQQALGQGPQFIFQYYREEENGRGNFPPRFSGLQFPNYSSELNVNALELDDSALYLCASGTELNTEAFFGQGTRLTVV.

This clone showed up just once. The chain recombines TRBV20-1 with TRBJ2-1; D perhaps matches TRBD2 (5 bases). The CDR3 length is 15 residues. The germline V gene encodes CDR1 DFQATT and CDR2 SNEGSKA (reference sequence). Trimming removed 3 bases from V and 0 bases from J, with 12 bases in between. The CDR3 nucleotides read TGCAGTGCTAGTAGGAGCGGTTTCTCCTACAATGAGCAGTTCTTC. This encodes CSASRSGFSYNEQFF.

This clone turned up a few times. The chain carries TRBV18 and TRBJ1-4; no definite D call. The CDR3 contains 15 residues. V gave up 2 bases and J gave up 0 bases, with 7 bases separating them. Germline V gene sequence: CDR1 KGHSH, CDR2 LQKENI. CDR3 in DNA: TGTGCCAGCTCACCAGGAGTTGCAACTAATGAAAAACTGTTTTTT. Protein sequence: CASSPGVATNEKLFF.

The J gene is TRBJ2-6, the V gene TRBV27; 8 bases fit TRBD1. J was trimmed by 0 bases and V by 6 bases; bases with no gene match: 7. Germline V gene sequence: CDR1 MNHEY, CDR2 SMNVEV (reference sequence). This CDR3 region has 17 residues. CDR3 amino acids: CASRAGTGVSGANVLTF. The CDR3 region has the DNA TGTGCCAGCAGGGCCGGGACAGGCGTCTCTGGGGCCAACGTCCTGACTTTC.